The 3 T cell receptor beta chains reported below all come from one sample, sequenced in a study of long-term antiretroviral therapy in people with HIV. Run at survey level, the immunoSEQ assay was version v3.0. TCRdb keeps only in-frame clones here, not all; method: immunoSEQ multiplex PCR. The sample carries 20,000 to 25,000 clones, about four fifths recorded once. The starting material was unsorted PBMCs, obtained 2.4 to 2.5 years after starting antiretroviral therapy. These receptor sequences come from a man in his forties or fifties with HIV.

The gene calls are TRBV7-3 and TRBJ2-7; 11 positions agree with TRBD2. This CDR3 spans 18 amino acids. Germline values: CDR1 SGHTA, CDR2 FQGTGA. V gave up 1 base and J gave up 2 bases; unmatched junction bases: 10. CDR3: CASSLIGETSGVAYEQYF. The CDR3 DNA follows: TGTGCCAGCAGCTTAATCGGAGAGACTAGCGGGGTCGCCTACGAGCAGTACTTC. The entire variable domain, with the rest obtained from reference TRBV7-3 and TRBJ2-7, is as follows: GAGVSQTPSNKVTEKGKYVELRCDPISGHTALYWYRQSLGQGPEFLIYFQGTGAADDSGLPNDRFFAVRPEGSVSTLKIQRTERGDSAVYLCASSLIGETSGVAYEQYFGPGTRLTVT.

This sequence joins TRBV27 and TRBJ2-7; 9 bases line up with TRBD1. Germline V gene lookup returns CDR1 MNHEY and CDR2 SMNVEV (reference sequence). V lost 3 bases, J lost 2 bases, and 5 bases stayed unmatched. The CDR3 runs to 15 residues. DNA of the CDR3: TGTGCCAGCAGTTTCCGACAGGGGGGCGCCTACGAGCAGTACTTC. It is translated as CASSFRQGGAYEQYF.

To note about this clone: One junction end does not reproduce the germline sequence, and a read error may be involved. The chain is built from TRBV18 and TRBJ2-6, with TRBD1 matching 8 bases. The CDR3 length is 19 residues. The germline CDR1 and CDR2 sequences are KGHSH and LQKENI. In DNA, the CDR3 is TGTGCCAGCTCATCACCGACCGGGACAGGTATTAACGGGGCCAACGTCCTGACTTTC. This encodes CASSSPTGTGINGANVLTF. Variable domain in full (rest from reference TRBV18 and TRBJ2-6): NAGVMQNPRHLVRRRGQEARLRCSPMKGHSHVYWYRQLPEEGLKFMVYLQKENIIDESGMPKERFSAEFPKEGPSILRIQQVVRGDSAAYFCASSSPTGTGINGANVLTFGAGSRLTVL.